This T cell receptor (beta chain) emerged from a study of spatial heterogeneity in lung cancer. This sample's time point: sample taken at primary tumor resection. No cells were sorted before sequencing. The whole RNA sequenced was extracted from tumor, nontumor lung or frozen PBMC. This clonotype showed up many times. Germline trimming cut 4 bases from V and 2 bases from J; bases unmatched to any gene: 9. CDR1 is SGHNT and CDR2 is YYREEE in the germline V gene (reference sequence). The length of the CDR3 is 16 residues. Every TCR cDNA molecule bore its own unique molecular identifier. TCRdb independently ran MiXCR on the 5' RACE reads; one entry per CDR3 protein. The data show 20,000 to 25,000 distinct CDR3 sequences, 4.5% to 5.5% seen once.

This sequence joins TRBV5-4 and TRBJ2-1, with 7 positions matching TRBD2. This TCR derives from a male donor with early-stage non-small cell lung cancer. The source material was PBMCs, sampled at surgery. CDR3 nucleotides: TGTGCCAGCAGCACCACGCGGGGGACCACCTACAATGAGCAGTTCTTC. It encodes CASSTTRGTTYNEQFF. Together with reference TRBV5-4 and TRBJ2-1, the CDR3 gives the full variable domain: ETGVTQSPTHLIKTRGQQVTLRCSSQSGHNTVSWYQQALGQGPQFIFQYYREEENGRGNFPPRFSGLQFPNYSSELNVNALELDDSALYLCASSTTRGTTYNEQFFGPGTRLTVL.